Listed below are T cell receptor beta chains from one sample, sequenced in a study of chemoradiotherapy in HPV16-positive cancers. Here immunoSEQ multiplex PCR was the method, and the copy in TCRdb shows in-frame clones only, minus some. The sample includes around 9,600 clones, 78% seen only once; the top ten take roughly 10%. The specimen was obtained from a patient who underwent chemoradiotherapy. Every receptor here comes from a human donor with HPV-associated anogenital cancer. Both conserved end residues are part of each CDR3. The D gene is left open where the match is weak. Size values are once, few and many counts, or a class for expanded clones, and some rows have none.

size	J	V	D	CDR3	DNA
few	TRBJ1-3	TRBV7-8	.	CASSLGPGNTIYF	TGTGCCAGCAGCTTAGGCCCCGGAAACACCATATATTTT
.	TRBJ2-3	TRBV5-4	TRBD2	CASTRMASGGTDTQYF	TGTGCCAGCACCCGGATGGCTAGCGGGGGCACAGATACGCAGTATTTT
.	TRBJ2-1	TRBV7-3	.	CASSLRGSSSGEQFF	TGTGCCAGCAGCTTACGTGGATCCTCCAGTGGTGAGCAGTTCTTC
.	TRBJ1-3	TRBV28	TRBD1	CASYRGHGNTIYF	TGTGCCAGCTACAGGGGGCATGGAAACACCATATATTTT
few	TRBJ1-3	TRBV13	TRBD1	CASSLDGTAPNTIYF	TGTGCCAGCAGCCTAGATGGGACAGCGCCAAACACCATATATTTT
few	TRBJ1-2	TRBV9	.	CASSPLAGGDYGYTF	TGTGCCAGCAGCCCCCTGGCGGGGGGCGACTATGGCTACACCTTC
.	TRBJ2-2	TRBV15	.	CATSRGQNTGELFF	TGTGCCACCAGCAGAGGTCAGAACACCGGGGAGCTGTTTTTT
.	TRBJ2-6	TRBV4-3	.	CASSHGTTHSGANVLTF	TGCGCCAGCAGCCACGGGACCACGCACTCTGGGGCCAACGTCCTGACTTTC
.	TRBJ2-1	TRBV6-4	TRBD2	CASTPGTSGGDEQFF	TGTGCCAGCACCCCCGGGACTAGCGGGGGTGATGAGCAGTTCTTC
.	TRBJ1-1	TRBV5-4	.	CASSLRFGGVNTEAFF	TGTGCCAGCAGCTTGCGGTTCGGGGGGGTGAACACTGAAGCTTTCTTT
.	TRBJ2-5	TRBV5-4	.	CASSFPQETQYF	TGTGCCAGCAGCTTCCCCCAAGAGACCCAGTACTTC
.	TRBJ2-2	TRBV5-6	.	CASSYMGTPNTGELFF	TGTGCCAGCAGCTACATGGGGACCCCGAACACCGGGGAGCTGTTTTTT
.	TRBJ1-4	TRBV5-6	.	CASSGTGREKLFF	TGTGCCAGCAGTGGAACAGGGAGGGAAAAACTGTTTTTT
.	TRBJ1-2	TRBV27	.	CASSPDGGFIDGYTF	TGTGCCAGCAGCCCGGACGGGGGTTTCATTGATGGCTACACCTTC
.	TRBJ1-2	TRBV4-1	.	CASSQDTDFNYGYTF	TGCGCCAGCAGCCAAGATACAGACTTTAACTATGGCTACACCTTC
.	TRBJ2-4	TRBV4-1	.	CASSQPLTKNIQYF	TGCGCCAGCAGCCAACCCCTCACTAAAAACATTCAGTACTTC
.	TRBJ1-5	TRBV27	.	CASRGLFNQPQHF	TGTGCCAGCAGAGGGTTATTCAATCAGCCCCAGCATTTT
.	TRBJ2-5	TRBV7-3	TRBD2	CASSPSGGGMETQYF	TGTGCCAGCAGCCCCTCGGGGGGGGGCATGGAGACCCAGTACTTC
.	TRBJ2-7	TRBV5-8	TRBD1	CASRVMQGVYEQYF	TGTGCCAGCAGGGTGATGCAGGGGGTCTACGAGCAGTACTTC
.	TRBJ1-4	TRBV28	TRBD1	CASSPGQGPGEKLFF	TGTGCCAGCAGTCCCGGACAGGGACCAGGCGAAAAACTGTTTTTT
.	TRBJ1-3	TRBV30	.	CAWGVGGGNTIYF	TGTGCCTGGGGGGTCGGGGGTGGAAACACCATATATTTT
.	TRBJ2-3	TRBV14	.	CASSQASSSGTDTQYF	TGTGCCAGCAGCCAAGCGTCCAGCTCTGGCACAGATACGCAGTATTTT
.	TRBJ2-1	TRBV5-1	.	CASSLVGGLVDEQFF	TGCGCCAGCAGCTTGGTAGGTGGACTGGTCGATGAGCAGTTCTTC
.	TRBJ2-2	TRBV7-7	.	CAAGAVAERPGELFF	TGTGCTGCAGGGGCCGTAGCGGAGCGCCCCGGGGAGCTGTTTTTT
.	TRBJ2-5	TRBV27	.	CASSLSFGRETQYF	TGTGCCAGCAGTTTATCGTTCGGTCGGGAGACCCAGTACTTC
.	TRBJ2-6	TRBV30	.	CASGNSGANVLTF	TGTGCCTCAGGGAACTCTGGGGCCAACGTCCTGACTTTC
.	TRBJ1-1	TRBV20-1	TRBD1	CSAWDRGEAFF	TGCAGTGCCTGGGACAGGGGGGAAGCTTTCTTT
.	TRBJ1-1	TRBV7-9	TRBD1	CASSLDRRNTEAFF	TGTGCCAGCAGCTTGGACAGGAGAAACACTGAAGCTTTCTTT
few	TRBJ1-2	TRBV28	.	CASSSGTQPAGYTF	TGTGCCAGCAGTTCCGGGACCCAACCCGCTGGCTACACCTTC
.	TRBJ1-5	TRBV2	.	CASSEGNNQPQHF	TGTGCCAGCAGTGAAGGTAACAATCAGCCCCAGCATTTT
.	TRBJ2-2	TRBV2	.	CASSDQQITGELFF	TGTGCCAGCAGTGATCAACAGATCACCGGGGAGCTGTTTTTT
.	TRBJ2-5	TRBV11-2	.	CASSLGTRETQYF	TGTGCCAGCAGCTTAGGGACGAGAGAGACCCAGTACTTC
.	TRBJ1-5	TRBV9	.	CASSVRPGSNQPQHF	TGTGCCAGCAGCGTACGACCTGGCAGCAATCAGCCCCAGCATTTT
.	TRBJ1-1	TRBV9	TRBD1	CASSVVSPGQGSEAFF	TGTGCCAGCAGCGTAGTAAGCCCGGGACAGGGGTCTGAAGCTTTCTTT
once	TRBJ1-3	TRBV5-5	.	CASSLWLGSGNTIYF	TGTGCCAGCAGCTTGTGGTTGGGCTCTGGAAACACCATATATTTT
.	TRBJ1-1	TRBV6-5	.	CAAMRLGVEAFF	TGTGCCGCAATGAGGTTGGGGGTTGAAGCTTTCTTT
.	TRBJ2-7	TRBV5-4	.	CASSFGATYEQYF	TGTGCCAGCAGCTTTGGGGCGACCTACGAGCAGTACTTC
.	TRBJ2-1	TRBV7-8	.	CASSPQRRGLTRVNEQFF	TGTGCCAGCAGTCCACAAAGGCGGGGGCTAACCCGGGTAAATGAGCAGTTCTTC
.	TRBJ1-2	TRBV5-1	.	CASSLDIFYGYTF	TGCGCCAGCAGCCTCGACATTTTCTATGGCTACACCTTC
.	TRBJ2-2	TRBV5-6	TRBD2	CASSLVGLAAVGELFF	TGTGCCAGCAGCTTGGTTGGACTAGCGGCCGTCGGGGAGCTGTTTTTT
.	TRBJ2-1	TRBV7-3	TRBD1	CASSPQGVSYNEQFF	TGTGCCAGCAGCCCACAGGGGGTTTCCTACAATGAGCAGTTCTTC
.	TRBJ1-4	TRBV5-1	TRBD1	CASSLGGTNEKLFF	TGCGCCAGCAGCTTAGGGGGCACTAATGAAAAACTGTTTTTT
.	TRBJ2-5	TRBV15	.	CATSRDLETQYF	TGTGCCACCAGCAGAGATTTGGAGACCCAGTACTTC
.	TRBJ2-7	TRBV5-1	.	CASSLEPYEQYF	TGCGCCAGCAGCTTGGAACCCTACGAGCAGTACTTC
.	TRBJ1-3	TRBV7-2	.	CASSSSAFSGNTIYF	TGTGCCAGCAGCTCCTCAGCGTTCTCTGGAAACACCATATATTTT
.	TRBJ2-7	TRBV19	.	CASSFGAGEQYF	TGTGCCAGTAGTTTTGGGGCAGGAGAGCAGTACTTC
once	TRBJ2-5	TRBV18	.	CASSRGGETQYF	TGTGCCAGCTCCCGGGGAGGAGAGACCCAGTACTTC
.	TRBJ2-2	TRBV4-3	.	CASSQLVDNTGELFF	TGCGCCAGCAGCCAATTAGTGGATAACACCGGGGAGCTGTTTTTT
.	TRBJ2-3	TRBV7-8	TRBD2	CASSRGGTSGGARDTQYF	TGTGCCAGCAGCCGCGGGGGGACTAGCGGGGGGGCTCGAGATACGCAGTATTTT
.	TRBJ2-5	TRBV10-1	TRBD2	CASNEPGLSQETQYF	TGCGCCAGCAACGAACCGGGACTATCCCAAGAGACCCAGTACTTC
.	TRBJ1-1	TRBV5-1	TRBD1	CASSRGQEGTEAFF	TGCGCCAGCAGTAGGGGGCAGGAGGGCACTGAAGCTTTCTTT
.	TRBJ1-1	TRBV5-8	.	CASSFAGGGFGAFF	TGTGCCAGCAGCTTTGCGGGGGGCGGTTTTGGAGCTTTCTTT
.	TRBJ2-1	TRBV7-2	.	CASSLGNEQFF	TGTGCCAGCAGCTTAGGGAATGAGCAGTTCTTC
once	TRBJ1-2	TRBV7-9	.	CASSLSGANGYTF	TGTGCCAGCAGCTTATCGGGGGCGAATGGCTACACCTTC
.	TRBJ1-1	TRBV5-1	.	CASSLGQVHTEAFF	TGCGCCAGCAGCTTGGGTCAGGTACACACTGAAGCTTTCTTT